This T cell receptor (beta chain) emerged from a study of blood T cell repertoires in COVID-19. Per the germline V gene, CDR1 is SGHDT and CDR2 is YYEEEE. CDR3 length: 13 residues. With V trimmed by 7 bases and J by 7 bases, 3 bases remained unmatched. Individuals drawn from approximately 26 US areas were about 18 to 90 years old. Researchers sorted participants into cohorts using their self-reported clinical history. People in the exposed group encountered a COVID-19 case within 2 weeks before entering the study. In the source study's methods: Nucleated cell number was recorded as an estimate derived from reference gene primer amplification. Sequenced by immunoSEQ multiplex PCR; TCRdb stores in-frame clones only, minus some. V and J calls and clone size are those listed in that table; D and trimming were worked out from the DNA. The table lists roughly 280,000 clones, roughly 90% of them singletons.

Sequences were obtained from PBMCs or T cells enriched from blood (not recorded which). V is TRBV5-6 and J is TRBJ2-7, with 15 bases that match TRBD2. The receptor was derived from a man aged 40-49 years who had been exposed to COVID-19. CDR3 in amino acids: CASSGLAGGEQYF. In nucleotides, the CDR3 is TGTGCCAGCTCGGGACTAGCGGGAGGAGAGCAGTACTTC. The full variable domain, rest sourced from reference TRBV5-6 and TRBJ2-7, is DAGVTQSPTHLIKTRGQQVTLRCSPKSGHDTVSWYQQALGQGPQFIFQYYEEEERQRGNFPDRFSGHQFPNYSSELNVNALLLGDSALYLCASSGLAGGEQYFGPGTRLTVT.